This T cell receptor (beta chain) originates from a study of T-cell reconstitution after alpha-beta-depleted transplantation in children. CDR3 length equals 16 residues. Germline-derived CDR1 and CDR2 are SGHRS and YFSETQ. J was trimmed by 4 bases and V by 4 bases; bases with no gene match: 11. During its preparation, the TCRbeta library received unique molecular identifiers. TCRdb recomputed calls from the PCR reads with MiXCR, one row per CDR3 protein. Of tens of thousands of distinct CDR3 sequences in the sample, 15% to 19% were seen once. As to this clonotype: Its target is unknown.

General study findings and limits: At one year after transplant, newly produced T cells mostly accounted for T-cell counts and diversity.

V usage is TRBV5-1 and J usage is TRBJ2-3, with TRBD1 matching over 8 bases. Sequences were derived from PBMCs, mostly from graft donor cells, sampled 180 days after TCRalphabeta/CD19-depleted stem cell transplant. The clonotype comes from a male patient aged 2 to 10 who had a stem cell transplant for acute lymphoblastic leukemia, so the T cells may come from the graft donor. This chain's CDR3 is CASSPLAGGRADTQYF. The DNA of the CDR3 is TGCGCCAGCAGCCCTCTAGCAGGGGGCCGAGCAGATACGCAGTATTTT.